This T cell receptor (beta chain) is from a study of blood T cell repertoires in COVID-19. About the research overall: Samples of COVID-19 (acute and convalescent) were obtained from the United States, Italy and Spain.

In the authors' workflow: Amplification of reference gene primers was used by the study to estimate nucleated cell counts. TCRdb's copy holds only in-frame clones and misses some; the assay was immunoSEQ multiplex PCR. V and J calls and clone size are given by that table; D and trimming were obtained from the DNA. This table holds under 450,000 clones, around 91% found once. Germline V gene lookup returns CDR1 ENHRY and CDR2 SYGVKD. This CDR3 region has 15 residues. Trimming at V came to 6 bases and at J to 4 bases, leaving 5 bases not matched to a gene. Sequencing was carried out using peripheral blood. The sequence derives from a woman aged 40 to 50 with COVID-19, enrolled during active disease. This chain uses TRBV10-3 with TRBJ2-3; TRBD1 aligns across 12 bases. Here the CDR3 reads CAIRGTGGEPDTQYF. The CDR3 DNA reads TGTGCCATCAGAGGGACAGGGGGCGAGCCAGATACGCAGTATTTT.